This T cell receptor beta chain emerged from a study of CD8 T cells in ankylosing spondylitis. Study observations and caveats: Blood from ankylosing spondylitis patients appeared to carry a characteristic roughly 8-variant TCR beta motif.

Using its own MiXCR run on the 5' RACE reads, TCRdb lists one record per CDR3 protein. The sample has fewer than 550,000 distinct CDR3 sequences; about 5.4% are singletons. In this sample, this clonotype turned up many times. Antigen specificity is unknown. Trimming removed 2 bases from V and 2 bases from J, with 9 bases in between. CDR3 size: 15 residues. CDR1 and CDR2 (germline): LGHDT, YNNKEL (reference sequence). This TCR derives from a male donor with ankylosing spondylitis. The V and J genes are TRBV3-1 and TRBJ2-2; perhaps TRBD1 as D (6 bases). Specimen: blood, either unsorted or a sorted T cell fraction (not recorded which). The CDR3 bases are TGTGCCAGCAGCCAACAGGGGCGAAACACCGGGGAGCTGTTTTTT. Translation: CASSQQGRNTGELFF.